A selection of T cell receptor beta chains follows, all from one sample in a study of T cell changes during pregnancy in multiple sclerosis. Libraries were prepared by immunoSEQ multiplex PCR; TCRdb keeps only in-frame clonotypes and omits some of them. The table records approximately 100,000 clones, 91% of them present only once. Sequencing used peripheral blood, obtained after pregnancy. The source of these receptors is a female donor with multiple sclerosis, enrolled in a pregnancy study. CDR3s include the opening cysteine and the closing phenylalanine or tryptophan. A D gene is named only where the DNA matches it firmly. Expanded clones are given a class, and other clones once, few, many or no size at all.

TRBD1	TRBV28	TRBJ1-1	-	CASEGQFMNTEAFF	TGTGCCAGCGAGGGACAGTTCATGAACACTGAAGCTTTCTTT
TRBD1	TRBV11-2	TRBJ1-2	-	CASSFTQGGNYGYTF	TGTGCCAGCAGCTTCACCCAGGGGGGTAACTATGGCTACACCTTC
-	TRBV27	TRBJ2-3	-	CASSFGGETDTQYF	TGTGCCAGCAGTTTCGGCGGGGAGACAGATACGCAGTATTTT
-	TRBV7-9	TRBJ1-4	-	CASSPGFLNEKLFF	TGTGCCAGCAGCCCAGGCTTTCTAAATGAAAAACTGTTTTTT
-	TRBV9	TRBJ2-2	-	CASSDSVEGELFF	TGTGCCAGCAGCGATAGTGTAGAGGGGGAGCTGTTTTTT
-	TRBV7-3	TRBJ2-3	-	CASSLGGRGTDTQYF	TGTGCCAGCAGCTTGGGGGGGCGCGGCACAGATACGCAGTATTTT
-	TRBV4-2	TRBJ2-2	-	CASSPFSGLYTGELFF	TGTGCCAGCAGCCCCTTCTCGGGACTCTACACCGGGGAGCTGTTTTTT
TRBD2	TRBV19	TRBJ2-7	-	CASRIRAGASYEQYF	TGTGCCAGTAGGATCAGGGCGGGAGCGTCCTACGAGCAGTACTTC
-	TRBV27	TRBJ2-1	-	CASSFTGGSYNEQFF	TGTGCCAGCAGTTTCACTGGGGGGTCCTACAATGAGCAGTTCTTC
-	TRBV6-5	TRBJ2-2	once	CASSDTPNTGELFF	TGTGCCAGCAGCGACACCCCGAACACCGGGGAGCTGTTTTTT
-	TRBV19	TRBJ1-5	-	CASSPRQDNQPQHF	TGTGCCAGTAGCCCCAGACAGGACAATCAGCCCCAGCATTTT
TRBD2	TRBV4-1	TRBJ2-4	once	CASSQDTSGGAAKNIQYF	TGCGCCAGCAGCCAAGATACTAGCGGGGGGGCAGCCAAAAACATTCAGTACTTC
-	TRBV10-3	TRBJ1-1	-	CAISPDSGFTEAFF	TGTGCCATCAGCCCGGACAGCGGTTTCACTGAAGCTTTCTTT
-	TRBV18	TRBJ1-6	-	CASSPISQGNNSPLHF	TGTGCCAGCTCACCTATTAGTCAGGGAAATAATTCACCCCTCCACTTT
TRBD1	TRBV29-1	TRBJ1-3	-	CSVVVRDRVLSGNTIYF	TGCAGCGTTGTTGTCCGGGACAGGGTTCTTTCTGGAAACACCATATATTTT
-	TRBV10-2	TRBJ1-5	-	CASSGRIPGVQPQHF	TGCGCCAGCAGCGGGAGGATCCCGGGGGTTCAGCCCCAGCATTTT
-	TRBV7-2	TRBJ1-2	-	CASSTGPYGYTF	TGTGCCAGCAGTACAGGGCCCTATGGCTACACCTTC
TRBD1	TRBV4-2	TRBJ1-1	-	CASSQDTGGPEAFF	TGTGCCAGCAGCCAAGATACAGGGGGACCTGAAGCTTTCTTT
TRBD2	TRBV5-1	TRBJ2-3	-	CASSWRGTSGDTDTQYF	TGCGCCAGCAGCTGGAGGGGGACTAGCGGGGACACAGATACGCAGTATTTT
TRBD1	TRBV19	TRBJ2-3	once	CASSRQGRSDTQYF	TGTGCCAGTAGTAGACAGGGTCGGTCAGATACGCAGTATTTT
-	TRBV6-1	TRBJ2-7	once	CASRPRGEGEQYF	TGTGCCAGCAGGCCCAGGGGCGAAGGCGAGCAGTACTTC
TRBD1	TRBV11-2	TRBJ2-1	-	CASSLTDRGYNEQFF	TGTGCCAGCAGCTTAACAGACAGGGGATACAATGAGCAGTTCTTC
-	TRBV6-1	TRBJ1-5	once	CASRPTGSENQPQHF	TGTGCCAGCAGACCGACAGGAAGCGAGAATCAGCCCCAGCATTTT
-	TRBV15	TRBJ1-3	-	CATSREIDSGNTIYF	TGTGCCACCAGCAGGGAGATAGACTCTGGAAACACCATATATTTT
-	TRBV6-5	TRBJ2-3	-	CASRAGPSTDTQYF	TGTGCCAGCAGGGCGGGACCCAGCACAGATACGCAGTATTTT
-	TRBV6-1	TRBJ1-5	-	CASSEQGHNQPQHF	TGTGCCAGCAGTGAACAGGGGCACAATCAGCCCCAGCATTTT
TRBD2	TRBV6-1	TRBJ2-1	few	CASSTGGGAYNEQFF	TGTGCCAGCAGTACGGGCGGGGGGGCCTACAATGAGCAGTTCTTC
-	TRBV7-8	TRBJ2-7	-	CASSSPGTIYEQYF	TGTGCCAGCAGCTCTCCCGGGACAATCTACGAGCAGTACTTC
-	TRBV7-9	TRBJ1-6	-	CASSPTGPYSPLHF	TGTGCCAGCAGCCCGACAGGCCCTTATTCACCCCTCCACTTT
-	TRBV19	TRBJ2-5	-	CASSLSGLETQYF	TGTGCCAGTAGCCTAAGCGGCCTAGAGACCCAGTACTTC
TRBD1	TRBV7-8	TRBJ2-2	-	CASSLDRASTGELFF	TGTGCCAGCAGCCTGGACAGGGCCAGCACCGGGGAGCTGTTTTTT
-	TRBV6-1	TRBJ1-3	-	CASSEAPGTNGNTIYF	TGTGCCAGCAGTGAAGCACCAGGAACGAATGGAAACACCATATATTTT
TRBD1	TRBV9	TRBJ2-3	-	CASSTRDRSTDTQYF	TGTGCCAGCAGCACCAGGGACAGAAGCACAGATACGCAGTATTTT
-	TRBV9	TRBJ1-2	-	CASSASRVQAWSGYTF	TGTGCCAGCAGCGCATCCCGTGTACAGGCCTGGAGTGGCTACACCTTC
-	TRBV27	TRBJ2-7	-	CASSLSFKGRGAYEQYF	TGTGCCAGCAGTTTATCCTTCAAAGGACGGGGAGCCTACGAGCAGTACTTC
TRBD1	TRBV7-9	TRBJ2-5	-	CASSDRDRGRETQYF	TGTGCCAGCAGCGACCGGGACAGGGGGCGGGAGACCCAGTACTTC
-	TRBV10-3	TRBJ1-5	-	CAISDFSGVDNQPQHF	TGTGCCATCAGTGATTTCTCGGGGGTGGATAATCAGCCCCAGCATTTT
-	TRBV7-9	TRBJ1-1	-	CASIPGGAPPEAFF	TGTGCCAGCATCCCCGGGGGGGCCCCCCCCGAAGCTTTCTTT
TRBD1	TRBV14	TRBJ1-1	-	CASSPIRGLTEAFF	TGTGCCAGCAGCCCAATCAGGGGGCTAACTGAAGCTTTCTTT
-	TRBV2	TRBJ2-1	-	CASAVPDYNEQFF	TGTGCCAGCGCGGTCCCAGACTACAATGAGCAGTTCTTC
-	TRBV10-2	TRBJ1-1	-	CASTRQINTEAFF	TGCGCCAGCACTCGACAGATAAACACTGAAGCTTTCTTT